This is a list of T cell receptor beta chains from one sample in a study of blood T cell repertoires in COVID-19. Data came from immunoSEQ multiplex PCR; TCRdb stores just in-frame clones and leaves some out. The sample records approximately 180,000 clones, 75% to 90% being singletons. The source material was peripheral blood. Receptor source: a human donor with active or convalescent COVID-19. The donor label of this sample is uncertain. Each CDR3 is given without its conserved first and last residue. The order of the fields is V gene, J gene, CDR3 protein.

>TRBV5-8|TRBJ1-2
ASSPGPGANYGYT
>TRBV4-3|TRBJ2-3
ASSQARGAGDTQY
>TRBV4-2|TRBJ2-2
ASSQELGLAGADTGELF
>TRBV6-5|TRBJ2-7
ASSYSSGIYEQY
>TRBV18|TRBJ1-1
ASSPNRDTEAF
>TRBV15|TRBJ2-2
ATSTGTSGYTGELF
>TRBV6-5|TRBJ2-5
ASSSRQGRETQY
>TRBV6-4|TRBJ2-1
ASRGTSAGEQF
>TRBV6-5|TRBJ2-4
ATTTGSLGKNIQY
>TRBV19|TRBJ1-1
ASSIPGGAGTEAF
>TRBV5-4|TRBJ2-3
ASSSEGRTDTQY
>TRBV14|TRBJ2-1
ASSTGTGGSYNEQF
>TRBV6-5|TRBJ2-7
ASMGTGSPEQY
>TRBV23-1|TRBJ1-1
ASSGGRTEAF
>TRBV6-1|TRBJ1-4
ASREALGQGNEKLF
>TRBV29-1|TRBJ2-1
SVEPRGRGTSGRAFHLNEQF
>TRBV19|TRBJ2-1
ASIAGGGYSHEQF
>TRBV7-9|TRBJ1-5
ASSLGQGDQPQH
>TRBV9|TRBJ2-3
ATTSGGLTDTQY
>TRBV29-1|TRBJ2-5
SADPMTRSEETQY
>TRBV27|TRBJ2-7
ASSFATSGGYEQY
>TRBV5-1|TRBJ1-1
ASSPPKGARNTEAF
>TRBV7-4|TRBJ2-2
ASSFRQYHRGPNTGELF
>TRBV18|TRBJ2-5
ASSPVRTLAGVETQY
>TRBV13|TRBJ2-3
ASSEAGTGQADTQY
>TRBV13|TRBJ2-7
ASTFSSSGDYEQY
>TRBV5-1|TRBJ2-7
ASGPQGLYEQY
>TRBV10-3|TRBJ2-2
ATHRTSENGELF
>TRBV3-1/TRBV3-2|TRBJ2-3
ASSLPGSFHRY
>TRBV7-8|TRBJ2-1
ASSRLAGGPTNEQF
>TRBV6-2/TRBV6-3|TRBJ2-5
ASSWGTRGETQY
>TRBV5-6|TRBJ1-2
ASSGRDRGSGYT
>TRBV28|TRBJ1-1
ASRGTGRNTEAF
>TRBV3-1/TRBV3-2|TRBJ1-2
ASSLSAVRRYGYT
>TRBV4-2|TRBJ2-5
ASSQVGSGQETQY